These 3 T cell receptor beta chains were all obtained from the same sample, sequenced in a study of shared clonotypes between healthy human individuals. Here immunoSEQ multiplex PCR was the method, and the copy in TCRdb shows in-frame clones only, minus some. The top ten hold about 1.5% of the sample, which has some 1 million clones, more than 65% seen once. Sequenced material: memory CD4+ T cells sorted from blood. Sample subset: CD45RA-negative fraction. Receptors were obtained from a man between 18 and 29 years old in good health.

A word on this clone: This same CDR3 is encoded by further DNA sequences in the sample. The genes are TRBV2 and TRBJ1-2; 7 nucleotides match TRBD1. This CDR3 is built from 13 residues. CDR1 and CDR2 from the germline V gene are SNHLY and FYNNEI. V lost 4 bases, J lost 5 bases, and 4 bases stayed unmatched. In DNA form, the CDR3 reads TGTGCCAGCAGTGGCGGGACAGATTATGGCTACACCTTC. Translation: CASSGGTDYGYTF.

J is TRBJ2-7 and V is TRBV30, with D unclear. The CDR3 covers 11 residues. The V gene lost 0 bases and the J gene lost 6 bases, with 6 bases spanning the gap. Germline assignment: CDR1 GTSNPN and CDR2 SVGIG (reference sequence). The CDR3 bases are TGTGCCTGGAGTGTAATGTCCGAGCAGTACTTC. Its translation is CAWSVMSEQYF.

The chain recombines TRBV5-1 with TRBJ1-3; the match to TRBD1 covers 7 bases. V was pared by 5 bases and J by 2 bases, with 7 bases of the junction left unmatched. CDR3 length: 15 residues. From germline, CDR1 is SGHRS and CDR2 YFSETQ. The CDR3 loop reads CASSGEGATGNTIYF. CDR3 nucleotide sequence: TGCGCCAGCAGTGGTGAGGGGGCAACTGGAAACACCATATATTTT. The full variable domain, in which reference TRBV5-1 and TRBJ1-3 provide the parts outside the CDR3, is KAGVTQTPRYLIKTRGQQVTLSCSPISGHRSVSWYQQTPGQGLQFLFEYFSETQRNKGNFPGRFSGRQFSNSRSEMNVSTLELGDSALYLCASSGEGATGNTIYFGEGSWLTVV.